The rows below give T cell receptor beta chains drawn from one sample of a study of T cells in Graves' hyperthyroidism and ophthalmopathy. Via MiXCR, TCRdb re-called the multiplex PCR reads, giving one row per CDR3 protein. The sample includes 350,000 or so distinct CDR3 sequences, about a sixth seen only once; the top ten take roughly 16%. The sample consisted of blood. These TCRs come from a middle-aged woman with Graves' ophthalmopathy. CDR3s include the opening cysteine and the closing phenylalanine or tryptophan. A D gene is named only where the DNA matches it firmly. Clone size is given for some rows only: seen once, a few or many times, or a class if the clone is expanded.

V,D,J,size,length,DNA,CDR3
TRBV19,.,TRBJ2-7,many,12,TGTGCCACTTCGACCTCCCCCTACGAGCAGTACTTC,CATSTSPYEQYF
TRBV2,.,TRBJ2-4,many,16,TGTGCCAGCAGTGAAGCAGGGGGGAAGGCCAAAAACATTCAGTACTTC,CASSEAGGKAKNIQYF
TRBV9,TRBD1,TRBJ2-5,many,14,TGTGCCAGCAGCCTAGGGACAGACATAGAGACCCAGTACTTC,CASSLGTDIETQYF
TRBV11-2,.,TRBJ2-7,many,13,TGTGCCAGCAGCGCCAGGGTAGCCTACGAGCAGTACTTC,CASSARVAYEQYF
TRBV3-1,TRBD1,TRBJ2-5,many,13,TGTGCCAGCAGAAACAGGGGAGTGGGGACCCAGTACTTC,CASRNRGVGTQYF
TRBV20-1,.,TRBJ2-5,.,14,TGCAGTGCTAGAGCCCAGGCCTTTCAAGAGACCCAGTACTTC,CSARAQAFQETQYF
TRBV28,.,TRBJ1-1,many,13,TGTGCCAGCAGTTTATTGGGGCAGACTGAAGCTTTCTTT,CASSLLGQTEAFF
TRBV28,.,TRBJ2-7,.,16,TGTGCCAGCAGTTCCTCAGCGGAGCGAAGCTCTTACGAGCAGTACTTC,CASSSSAERSSYEQYF
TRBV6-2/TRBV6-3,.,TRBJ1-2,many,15,TGTGCCAGCAGCCCCGCCCGAGGGCTCAACTATGGCTACACCTTC,CASSPARGLNYGYTF
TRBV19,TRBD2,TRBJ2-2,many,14,TGTGCCAGTAGTACAGGACTAGCGATCGGGGAGCTGTTTTTT,CASSTGLAIGELFF
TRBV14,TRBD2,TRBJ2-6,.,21,TGTGCCAGCAGCCAAGCGTTTGGGACTAGCGGGAGGCGTCCCGGGGCCAACGTCCTGACTTTC,CASSQAFGTSGRRPGANVLTF
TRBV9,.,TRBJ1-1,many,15,TGTGCCAGCAGCGTAGCTAGTAATCGGGGCACTGAAGCTTTCTTT,CASSVASNRGTEAFF
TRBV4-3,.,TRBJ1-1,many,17,TGCGCCAGCAGCCAAGATGGTCTCAGGGTCCCGTACACTGAAGCTTTCTTT,CASSQDGLRVPYTEAFF
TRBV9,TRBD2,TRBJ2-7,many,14,TGTGCCAGCAGCTTGACTAGCGGGCCCTGGGAGCAGTACTTC,CASSLTSGPWEQYF
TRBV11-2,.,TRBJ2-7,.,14,TGTGCCAGCAGCTTAAGAGTCAAAGGGAACGAGCAGTACTTC,CASSLRVKGNEQYF
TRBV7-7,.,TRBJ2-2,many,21,TGTGCCAGCAGCTTAATCCATTTCTTCGGCAGGGGCGACTTTTCCACCGGGGAGCTGTTTTTT,CASSLIHFFGRGDFSTGELFF
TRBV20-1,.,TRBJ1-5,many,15,TGCAGTGCAGGTCAGGGACACCCATCCGATATGCCCCAGCATTTT,CSAGQGHPSDMPQHF
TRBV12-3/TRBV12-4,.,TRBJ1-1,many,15,TGTGCCAGCAGTCGGACCACAGGGAGGAACACTGAAGCTTTCTTT,CASSRTTGRNTEAFF
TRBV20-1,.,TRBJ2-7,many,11,TGCAGTGCCCAACAGGAGTACGAGCAGTACTTC,CSAQQEYEQYF
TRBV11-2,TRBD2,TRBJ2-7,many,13,TGTGCCAGCAGCTTAGATCTTCAGCGGGGTCAGTACTTC,CASSLDLQRGQYF
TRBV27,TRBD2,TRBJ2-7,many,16,TGTGCCAGCAGTTTCCGACTAGCGGGCCCTCCCTACGAGCAGTACTTC,CASSFRLAGPPYEQYF
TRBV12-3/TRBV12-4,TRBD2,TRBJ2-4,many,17,TGTGCCAGCAGCAAGGGACTAGCGGGAGAGGCCAAAAACATTCAGTACTTC,CASSKGLAGEAKNIQYF
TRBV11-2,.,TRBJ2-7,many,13,TGTGCCAGCAGCTTAGTGGGGGGAGTCGAGCAGTACTTC,CASSLVGGVEQYF
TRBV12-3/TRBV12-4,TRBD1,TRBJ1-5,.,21,TGTGCCAGCAGTTTAGTCCTTAGGTTTTCGACAGGGAGGGTGGCTGGGCAGCCCCAGCATTTT,CASSLVLRFSTGRVAGQPQHF
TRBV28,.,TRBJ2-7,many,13,TGTGCCAGCAGTGTATCCGGCTCCTACGAGCAGTACTTC,CASSVSGSYEQYF
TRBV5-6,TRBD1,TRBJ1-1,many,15,TGTGCCAGCAGCGCCCGACAGGGAGGAGGCACTGAAGCTTTCTTT,CASSARQGGGTEAFF
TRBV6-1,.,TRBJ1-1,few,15,TGTGCCAGCAGTGAAGTAGGAACAAGGAACACTGAAGCTTTCTTT,CASSEVGTRNTEAFF